The sequence of this TCR beta chain was determined in a study of brain T cells in children with intractable seizures. Here immunoSEQ multiplex PCR was the method, and the copy in TCRdb shows in-frame clones only, minus some. This sample carries around 70,000 clones, 90% to 95% of them seen once, and the ten largest clones take roughly 1.4%. Germline CDR1 is MRHNA and CDR2 is SNTAGT. The CDR3 has 14 amino acids. The germline V and J ends were trimmed by 7 bases and 2 bases, with 9 bases remaining between them. On this clone: Its antigen is still unknown.

Sequencing was limited to surgery cases with top T cell transcript signatures in brain tissue. Study observations and caveats: Only CDR3 sequence similarity suggested viral specificity, without known HCMV serostatus. Clones missing pre-surgery may reflect undersampling of that blood sample.

The rearrangement joins TRBV6-4 to TRBJ2-6; D gene uncertain. Sequenced material: peripheral blood, taken at surgery. The clonotype originates from a boy under two years old with tuberous sclerosis and intractable seizures. This chain's CDR3 is CASTPPPGANVLTF. DNA for the CDR3: TGTGCCAGCACCCCGCCCCCTGGGGCCAACGTCCTGACTTTC.